The sequence of this TCR beta chain was determined in a study of TIL therapy for anti-PD-1-resistant metastatic lung cancer. Study overall: Patients had a median age of approximately 56 years (range about 35-80).

The V gene lost 0 bases and the J gene lost 6 bases, with 7 bases spanning the gap. The CDR3 contains 12 residues. Germline V gene data show CDR1 as SGHNT and CDR2 as YYREEE (reference sequence). Time point described: pre-treatment sample, taken before nivolumab and TIL therapy. The immunoSEQ assay was v3. The data were produced by immunoSEQ multiplex PCR, yet TCRdb's version contains in-frame clones alone and is incomplete. The table lists approximately 47,000 clones, 86% of them singletons. The sequence was obtained from a person aged 25 to 80 with non-small cell lung cancer. V usage is TRBV5-4 and J usage is TRBJ2-7; D is uncertain. The sequencing used blood, collected at baseline. The CDR3 DNA is TGTGCCAGCAGCTTGGAGGTGGGCGAGCAGTACTTC. Translated, it gives CASSLEVGEQYF.